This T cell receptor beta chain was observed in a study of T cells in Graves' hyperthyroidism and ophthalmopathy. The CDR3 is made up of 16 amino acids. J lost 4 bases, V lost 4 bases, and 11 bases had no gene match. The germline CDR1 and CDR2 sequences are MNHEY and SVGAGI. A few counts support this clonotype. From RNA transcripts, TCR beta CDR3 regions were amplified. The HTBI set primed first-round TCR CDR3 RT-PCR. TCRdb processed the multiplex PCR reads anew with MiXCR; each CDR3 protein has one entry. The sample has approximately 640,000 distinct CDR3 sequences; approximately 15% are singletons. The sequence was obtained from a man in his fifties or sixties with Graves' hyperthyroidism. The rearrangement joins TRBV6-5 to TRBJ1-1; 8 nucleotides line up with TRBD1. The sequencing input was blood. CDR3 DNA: TGTGCCAGCAGTTCGGGCAGGGGGCGTGTGGGCACTGAAGCTTTCTTT. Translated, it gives CASSSGRGRVGTEAFF.